This is a list of T cell receptor beta chains from one sample in a study of blood T cell repertoires in COVID-19. Assay: immunoSEQ multiplex PCR; the TCRdb copy retains only in-frame clones and omits some. The sample records some 300,000 clones, around 89% being singletons. The sequenced sample consisted of peripheral blood. The receptors derive from a woman in her twenties or thirties who had recovered from COVID-19. Each CDR3 is given with its conserved first and last residue. The D gene is left open where the match is weak. Not every row has a clone size; where given, it reads once, few, many or a size class.

d_gene	abundance	v_gene	len	j_gene	CDR3aa	CDR3nt
TRBD1	NA	TRBV30	17	TRBJ1-6	CAWSGGQGAPLGSPLHF	TGTGCCTGGAGTGGCGGACAGGGGGCCCCTCTAGGTTCACCCCTCCACTTT
TRBD2	NA	TRBV4-1	16	TRBJ2-3	CASSQDRRGGPDTQYF	TGCGCCAGCAGCCAAGACCGGCGGGGGGGCCCAGATACGCAGTATTTT
NA	NA	TRBV6-2/TRBV6-3	15	TRBJ1-1	CASSFPAGGNTEAFF	TGTGCCAGCAGTTTCCCGGCGGGAGGGAACACTGAAGCTTTCTTT
NA	NA	TRBV28	14	TRBJ1-4	CASSFVPLAEKLFF	TGTGCCAGCAGTTTTGTGCCTTTAGCCGAAAAACTGTTTTTT
TRBD1	once	TRBV19	15	TRBJ1-5	CASSGIGTGDQPQHF	TGTGCCAGTAGTGGAATCGGGACAGGGGATCAGCCCCAGCATTTT
NA	NA	TRBV19	14	TRBJ1-1	CASRRPGENTEAFF	TGTGCCAGTAGACGTCCTGGAGAGAACACTGAAGCTTTCTTT
NA	NA	TRBV28	13	TRBJ1-2	CASSLGRTIGYTF	TGTGCCAGCAGTTTGGGGAGAACTATTGGCTACACCTTC
NA	few	TRBV6-2/TRBV6-3	15	TRBJ2-7	CASSTDRIPAYEQYF	TGTGCCAGCAGTACCGACAGAATTCCAGCCTACGAGCAGTACTTC
TRBD2	NA	TRBV5-1	15	TRBJ2-3	CASSPGLASTDTQYF	TGCGCCAGCAGCCCGGGACTAGCTAGCACAGATACGCAGTATTTT
NA	NA	TRBV10-3	13	TRBJ1-2	CAISETGNYGYTF	TGTGCCATCAGTGAGACTGGTAACTATGGCTACACCTTC
NA	NA	TRBV6-5	13	TRBJ2-1	CASRVGTLDEQFF	TGTGCCAGCAGAGTTGGGACTCTGGATGAGCAGTTCTTC
NA	NA	TRBV6-5	14	TRBJ2-4	CASSRKRAKNIQYF	TGTGCCAGCAGTAGGAAGAGGGCCAAAAACATTCAGTACTTC